This is a list of T cell receptor beta chains from one sample in a study of PD-L1 blockade in urothelial cancer. The data were produced by immunoSEQ multiplex PCR, yet TCRdb's version contains in-frame clones alone and is incomplete. The table shows around 70,000 clones, with 84% occurring only once. The specimen comprised PBMCs, sampled around atezolizumab (anti-PD-L1) treatment. The receptors were gathered from a woman in her seventies with urothelial cancer. Each CDR3 is given with its conserved first and last residue. Fields, in order: clone size, D gene, V gene, J gene, CDR3 protein, CDR3 DNA. A D gene is named only where the DNA matches it firmly. Not all rows give a size; the values are once, few, many and, for expanded clones, a class.

NA,TRBD1,TRBV4-1,TRBJ2-3,CASSQQGASRDTQYF,TGCGCCAGCAGCCAGCAGGGGGCTAGTAGAGATACGCAGTATTTT
NA,TRBD1,TRBV7-9,TRBJ1-1,CASSLGRTGNTEAFF,TGTGCCAGCAGCTTAGGTAGGACAGGGAACACTGAAGCTTTCTTT
NA,NA,TRBV30,TRBJ2-7,CAWDGGNYEQYF,TGTGCCTGGGATGGGGGGAATTACGAGCAGTACTTC
NA,NA,TRBV5-4,TRBJ2-1,CASRAELTSSAYNEQFF,TGTGCCAGCAGGGCAGAACTGACTAGTTCGGCGTACAATGAGCAGTTCTTC
NA,TRBD2,TRBV28,TRBJ2-2,CASSPPLAGGPTTGELFF,TGTGCCAGCAGTCCCCCACTAGCGGGAGGGCCCACCACGGGGGAGCTGTTTTTT
NA,TRBD2,TRBV28,TRBJ2-7,CASSFRLAGDKVGAAEQYF,TGTGCCAGCAGTTTTCGATTAGCGGGAGACAAAGTGGGGGCGGCCGAGCAGTACTTC
NA,NA,TRBV4-3,TRBJ1-5,CASSQVQDSNQPQHF,TGCGCCAGCAGCCAAGTGCAGGATAGCAATCAGCCCCAGCATTTT
NA,TRBD1,TRBV5-8,TRBJ1-2,CASSLEAGGPGYTF,TGTGCCAGCAGCTTGGAGGCAGGGGGCCCTGGCTACACCTTC
once,NA,TRBV11-2,TRBJ2-3,CASSHPGLRGTQYF,TGTGCCAGCAGCCACCCCGGGTTGCGGGGTACGCAGTATTTT
NA,TRBD1,TRBV19,TRBJ1-1,CASSRQGSLMNTEAFF,TGTGCCAGTAGTCGACAGGGGTCCCTTATGAACACTGAAGCTTTCTTT
NA,NA,TRBV11-2,TRBJ2-1,CASSLFVQAEQFF,TGTGCCAGCAGCTTATTTGTCCAGGCTGAGCAGTTCTTC
NA,TRBD1,TRBV6-6,TRBJ1-4,CASSSQQGAGEKLFF,TGTGCCAGCAGCTCCCAACAGGGGGCAGGGGAAAAACTGTTTTTT
once,NA,TRBV4-2,TRBJ2-7,CASSQDLQGTYEQYF,TGTGCCAGCAGCCAAGATCTCCAGGGAACGTACGAGCAGTACTTC
NA,NA,TRBV7-2,TRBJ2-3,CASSYVHSTDTQYF,TGTGCCAGCAGCTACGTACATAGCACAGATACGCAGTATTTT
NA,NA,TRBV30,TRBJ2-5,CAWSDLEGETQYF,TGTGCCTGGAGTGACCTCGAGGGCGAGACCCAGTACTTC
NA,NA,TRBV5-1,TRBJ2-7,CASSARLGYEQYF,TGCGCCAGCAGCGCCAGACTAGGGTACGAGCAGTACTTC
NA,NA,TRBV4-2,TRBJ2-3,CASSQASFDTQYF,TGTGCCAGCAGCCAAGCTAGCTTTGATACGCAGTATTTT
NA,TRBD1,TRBV4-3,TRBJ1-2,CASSPRQGHGYTF,TGCGCCAGCAGCCCACGACAGGGCCATGGCTACACCTTC
NA,NA,TRBV7-9,TRBJ1-1,CASSLRTEAFF,TGTGCCAGCAGCTTACGCACTGAAGCTTTCTTT
many,TRBD1,TRBV19,TRBJ1-2,CASSTGGANYGYTF,TGTGCCAGTAGTACAGGGGGCGCTAACTATGGCTACACCTTC
NA,NA,TRBV5-1,TRBJ2-7,CASSYQALGRPREQYF,TGCGCCAGCAGCTATCAAGCTTTGGGGCGACCACGCGAGCAGTACTTC
NA,NA,TRBV28,TRBJ1-1,CASSFEDTEAFF,TGTGCCAGCAGTTTTGAGGACACTGAAGCTTTCTTT
NA,NA,TRBV25-1,TRBJ1-3,CASTHQGQGNTIYF,TGTGCCAGCACCCACCAGGGGCAAGGAAACACCATATATTTT
NA,TRBD1,TRBV2,TRBJ2-1,CASSDRGTGGYNEQFF,TGTGCCAGCAGTGATAGGGGGACAGGGGGCTACAATGAGCAGTTCTTC
few,TRBD1,TRBV30,TRBJ1-4,CAWTHPGQPKLFF,TGTGCCTGGACCCACCCGGGACAGCCGAAACTGTTTTTT
NA,TRBD1,TRBV6-1,TRBJ1-5,CASSEAHKTGLQPQHF,TGTGCCAGCAGTGAAGCGCATAAGACAGGGTTACAGCCCCAGCATTTT